These T cell receptor beta chains were read from a single sample in a study of blood T cell repertoires in COVID-19. The protocol was immunoSEQ multiplex PCR, while the TCRdb copy is restricted to in-frame clones and leaves out a portion. The sample shows approximately 260,000 clones, 80% to 85% of them seen only once. Sequenced input: PBMCs or T cells enriched from blood (not recorded which). The receptors derive from a man between 50 and 59 years old who had recovered from COVID-19. Each CDR3 is given with its conserved first and last residue. The order of the fields is clone size, V gene, J gene, D gene, CDR3 length, CDR3 protein, CDR3 DNA. D genes are given only for firm matches. Some rows mark clone size as missing; the rest say once, few, many or name a class of expanded clone.

>once|TRBV29-1|TRBJ2-5|-|14
CSVEAGGSDETQYF
TGCAGCGTTGAAGCGGGCGGGTCCGACGAGACCCAGTACTTC
>-|TRBV10-3|TRBJ1-6|-|15
CAIRGRAGENSPLHF
TGTGCCATCAGAGGAAGGGCAGGGGAAAATTCACCCCTCCACTTT
>-|TRBV7-2|TRBJ1-1|-|15
CASSANPTVNNEAFF
TGTGCCAGCAGCGCAAACCCCACAGTGAACAATGAAGCTTTCTTT
>-|TRBV18|TRBJ2-3|-|13
CASSPGLTDTQYF
TGTGCCAGCTCACCAGGGCTGACAGATACGCAGTATTTT
>-|TRBV7-3|TRBJ1-1|-|16
CASSLRRPDPGTEAFF
TGTGCCAGCAGCTTAAGAAGGCCCGACCCAGGCACTGAAGCTTTCTTT
>-|TRBV7-3|TRBJ2-3|TRBD2|16
CASSLTGGGSTDTQYF
TGTGCCAGCAGCTTAACCGGCGGGGGGAGCACAGATACGCAGTATTTT
>-|TRBV5-5|TRBJ2-3|-|15
CASSSMTGSTDTQYF
TGTGCCAGCAGCTCTATGACAGGCAGCACAGATACGCAGTATTTT
>-|TRBV14|TRBJ1-2|-|15
CASSQLGAGNYGYTF
TGTGCCAGCAGCCAATTGGGAGCCGGGAACTATGGCTACACCTTC
>few|TRBV5-4|TRBJ1-2|TRBD1|13
CASSSTGGNGYTF
TGTGCCAGCAGCTCCACAGGGGGAAATGGCTACACCTTC
>few|TRBV10-3|TRBJ1-6|TRBD1|15
CAISYRTGMSSPLHF
TGTGCCATCAGTTACCGGACAGGGATGAGTTCACCCCTCCACTTT
>-|TRBV7-7|TRBJ2-2|TRBD1|15
CASSPRTGGTGELFF
TGTGCTAGCAGCCCGCGGACAGGGGGAACCGGGGAGCTGTTTTTT
>many|TRBV7-8|TRBJ2-7|TRBD2|13
CASRTSGRYEQYF
TGTGCCAGCCGGACTAGCGGGAGGTACGAGCAGTACTTC
>-|TRBV19|TRBJ1-1|-|15
CASSIVWGGSTEAFF
TGTGCCAGTAGTATCGTGTGGGGAGGTAGCACTGAAGCTTTCTTT
>-|TRBV5-1|TRBJ1-1|-|13
CASREQGNTEAFF
TGCGCCAGCAGGGAACAGGGGAACACTGAAGCTTTCTTT
>-|TRBV3-1/TRBV3-2|TRBJ2-7|TRBD2|15
CASSSQRGGVYEQYF
TGTGCCAGCAGCTCCCAGCGGGGGGGCGTCTACGAGCAGTACTTC
>-|TRBV3-1/TRBV3-2|TRBJ2-5|-|15
CASSKRSPSGETQYF
TGTGCCAGCAGCAAACGAAGCCCTTCAGGAGAGACCCAGTACTTC
>-|TRBV7-9|TRBJ2-4|TRBD1|14
CASSLGQGKNIQYF
TGTGCCAGCAGCTTAGGACAGGGTAAAAACATTCAGTACTTC
>-|TRBV12-3/TRBV12-4|TRBJ1-1|-|11
CASRADTEAFF
TGTGCCAGCAGGGCGGACACTGAAGCTTTCTTT
>-|TRBV6-1|TRBJ2-3|TRBD2|16
CASSETSGGRADTQYF
TGTGCCAGCAGTGAGACTAGCGGGGGCCGCGCAGATACGCAGTATTTT
>-|TRBV27|TRBJ2-7|-|14
CASSTGGLSYEQYF
TGTGCCAGCAGTACAGGGGGACTATCTTACGAGCAGTACTTC
>-|TRBV12-3/TRBV12-4|TRBJ1-5|-|13
CASSWEGHQPQHF
TGTGCCAGCAGTTGGGAGGGACATCAGCCCCAGCATTTT
>-|TRBV30|TRBJ2-7|-|14
CAWSALTETYEQYF
TGTGCCTGGAGTGCCCTGACGGAGACCTACGAGCAGTACTTC
>-|TRBV19|TRBJ1-1|TRBD1|14
CASSIADRGGEAFF
TGTGCCAGTAGTATAGCCGACAGGGGGGGTGAAGCTTTCTTT
>once|TRBV20-1|TRBJ2-7|TRBD2|16
CSASSPLAGDLYEQYF
TGCAGTGCTAGTTCCCCCTTAGCGGGGGACCTCTACGAGCAGTACTTC
>-|TRBV6-2/TRBV6-3|TRBJ1-5|-|14
CASSRGYSNQPQHF
TGTGCCAGCAGTCGAGGGTATAGCAATCAGCCCCAGCATTTT
>-|TRBV10-3|TRBJ2-5|TRBD1|17
CAISESLGQPNQETQYF
TGTGCCATCAGTGAGTCGTTGGGACAGCCAAACCAAGAGACCCAGTACTTC
>once|TRBV18|TRBJ2-1|TRBD1|15
CASSLAGQGLYEQFF
TGTGCCAGCTCACTAGCAGGACAGGGATTATATGAGCAGTTCTTC
>-|TRBV19|TRBJ1-5|TRBD1|13
CASRDREFQPQHF
TGTGCCAGCCGGGACAGGGAATTTCAGCCCCAGCATTTT
>few|TRBV3-1/TRBV3-2|TRBJ2-1|-|14
CASSQGQEAGEQFF
TGTGCCAGCAGCCAAGGCCAGGAGGCAGGTGAGCAGTTCTTC
>-|TRBV27|TRBJ1-5|TRBD1|14
CASKQGAVGQPQHF
TGTGCCAGCAAACAGGGGGCAGTGGGTCAGCCCCAGCATTTT
>-|TRBV20-1|TRBJ1-1|-|11
CSAFTDTRAFF
TGCAGTGCTTTCACAGACACCCGAGCTTTCTTT
>once|TRBV27|TRBJ1-1|TRBD1|13
CASKGGPGTEAFF
TGTGCCAGCAAAGGGGGCCCGGGCACTGAAGCTTTCTTT
>once|TRBV14|TRBJ2-7|TRBD1|15
CASSQERGQSYEQYF
TGTGCCAGCAGCCAAGAAAGGGGACAGTCCTACGAGCAGTACTTC
>once|TRBV15|TRBJ1-2|-|19
CATSREPPSPMVGNYGYTF
TGTGCCACCAGCAGAGAGCCCCCTAGCCCCATGGTGGGAAACTATGGCTACACCTTC
>-|TRBV21-1|TRBJ2-1|-|19
CASSKGGDVVSLSYNEQFF
TGTGCCAGCAGCAAAGGAGGTGATGTAGTTTCTTTGTCCTACAATGAGCAGTTCTTC
>-|TRBV18|TRBJ1-6|-|16
CASSSPEDSYNSPLHF
TGTGCCAGCTCCTCTCCGGAGGACTCCTATAATTCACCCCTCCACTTT
>-|TRBV28|TRBJ2-7|-|14
CASSLRGTAGEQYF
TGTGCCAGCAGTTTGCGCGGGACAGCGGGCGAGCAGTACTTC
>-|TRBV27|TRBJ2-5|-|15
CASSFLTVYQETQYF
TGTGCCAGCAGTTTCCTCACAGTGTACCAAGAGACCCAGTACTTC
>-|TRBV11-3|TRBJ2-7|TRBD2|17
CASSLVPTSGRSVEQYF
TGTGCCAGCAGCTTAGTTCCGACTAGCGGGAGATCGGTCGAGCAGTACTTC
>-|TRBV10-3|TRBJ1-5|-|12
CAISGGEGPQHF
TGTGCCATCAGTGGCGGTGAGGGGCCCCAGCATTTT
>-|TRBV2|TRBJ2-5|-|14
CASSDVTSRGTQYF
TGTGCCAGCAGTGATGTGACTAGTAGGGGGACCCAGTACTTC
>-|TRBV7-9|TRBJ2-7|-|11
CASSLVNEQYF
TGTGCCAGCAGCTTAGTTAACGAGCAGTACTTC
>-|TRBV10-3|TRBJ2-4|-|19
CAISGQGPSRSLTKNIQYF
TGTGCCATCAGTGGTCAGGGGCCCTCGAGGTCCCTAACCAAAAACATTCAGTACTTC
>-|TRBV27|TRBJ2-6|TRBD1|15
CASSPTGTGANVLTF
TGTGCCAGCAGCCCGACAGGGACTGGGGCCAACGTCCTGACTTTC
>-|TRBV20-1|TRBJ1-1|-|15
CSASRPSAWVTEAFF
TGCAGTGCTAGTAGGCCAAGCGCATGGGTCACTGAAGCTTTCTTT
>-|TRBV6-5|TRBJ1-1|-|13
CASSLGAGTEAFF
TGTGCCAGCAGCCTCGGCGCAGGAACTGAAGCTTTCTTT
>few|TRBV19|TRBJ2-7|-|13
CASSRQSDYEQYF
TGTGCCAGTAGTCGACAGTCTGACTACGAGCAGTACTTC